One sample yielded the 31 T cell receptor beta chains listed below, sequenced in a study of T cell clonality in common variable immunodeficiency (dated by TCRdb to between 2014 and 2016). What the work shows at the level of the full study, not this receptor alone: CVID TCRbeta sequences reportedly showed fewer deletions and N-nucleotide insertions and lacked highly modified clones with 13 or more V deletions.

The method behind the library was the immunoSEQ multiplex PCR assay. TCRdb's version of the immuneACCESS table is confined to in-frame rearrangements and falls short of the full clone set. An unresolved V gene accounts for under half of the shortfall where checked; the remainder is of unknown origin. The sample counts about 26,000 clones, each observed more than once. The leading ten clones occupy approximately 24% of the sample. Antigens of these TCRs are unknown. The sample was peripheral blood mononuclear cells. These receptors all stem from a human donor with common variable immunodeficiency.

As regards this clone: The read stops 3 residues short of the end of the CDR3; the missing end is completed from the germline J gene. This rearrangement joins TRBV19 to TRBJ2-1; the match to TRBD2 covers 15 bases. Germline-derived CDR1 and CDR2 are LNHDA and SQIVND (reference sequence). The CDR3 length is 21 residues. V lost 5 bases to trimming and J lost 7 bases; unmatched junction nucleotides: 21. The sequenced part of the CDR3 DNA is TGTGCCAGTAGTGGACGGGGAAGGGCCGGGACTAGCGGGAGGCGGTCGAATGAG. Amino acids: CASSGRGRAGTSGRRSNE. The CDR3 reads in full as CASSGRGRAGTSGRRSNEQFF. Full variable domain (missing parts from reference TRBV19 and TRBJ2-1): DGGITQSPKYLFRKEGQNVTLSCEQNLNHDAMYWYRQDPGQGLRLIYYSQIVNDFQKGDIAEGYSVSREKKESFPLTVTSAQKNPTAFYLCASSGRGRAGTSGRRSNEQFFGPGTRLTVL.

This clone was seen repeatedly, ten times or more. The read stops 3 residues short of the end of the CDR3; the missing end is completed from the germline J gene. The rearrangement links TRBV7-8 to TRBJ2-4; D is undetermined. The CDR3 covers 13 residues. In germline, CDR1 is SGHVS, CDR2 FQNEAQ. V shed 5 bases and J shed 8 bases, with 13 bases lying between them. The CDR3: CASSPPLLDIQYF. The covered CDR3 bases are TGTGCCAGCAGCCCACCCCTTTTAGACATT. Based on the CDR3 plus reference TRBV7-8 and TRBJ2-4, the full variable domain is GAGVSQSPRYKVAKRGQDVALRCDPISGHVSLFWYQQALGQGPEFLTYFQNEAQLDKSGLPSDRFFAERPEGSVSTLKIQRTQQEDSAVYLCASSPPLLDIQYFGAGTRLSVL.

In this sample, this clone turned up many times. The sequenced fragment ends 3 residues before the CDR3 boundary, so the rest is inferred from the germline J gene. V usage is TRBV6-1 and J usage is TRBJ1-6; D unclear. The CDR3 spans 14 residues. The germline CDR1 and CDR2 sequences are MNHNS and SASEGT. CDR3 region: CASSDSRGPGPLHF. The CDR3 DNA, read in part, is TGTGCCAGCAGTGATTCGCGCGGGCCGGGGCCC.

This clone was seen many times. Sequencing ends 3 residues short of the CDR3 end; the germline J gene provides the rest. The chain employs TRBV6-4 and TRBJ2-1, with 9 positions matching TRBD2. CDR3 length: 13 residues. Trimming cost V 5 bases and J 6 bases; bases outside gene matches: 2. Germline V gene lookup returns CDR1 MRHNA and CDR2 SNTAGT. The CDR3 DNA, read in part, is TGTGCCAGCAGTTCGACTAGCGGCAATGAG. This sequence encodes CASSSTSGNE. The entire CDR3 sequence reads CASSSTSGNEQFF.

In this sample, this clone turned up a few times. The read terminates 3 residues before the CDR3 end, so the remaining end is supplied by the germline J gene. The chain employs TRBV7-6 and TRBJ1-4; 7 bases align to TRBD1. Germline V gene data show CDR1 as SGHVS and CDR2 as FNYEAQ. With V trimmed by 5 bases and J by 0 bases, 6 bases remained unmatched. The CDR3 extends over 16 amino acids. The CDR3 is CASSHRQGATNEKLFF. The part of the CDR3 DNA that was read is TGTGCCAGCAGCCACCGGCAGGGGGCAACTAATGAAAAA.

About this clone: The read ends 3 residues shy of where the CDR3 ends; the end is completed using the germline J gene. The chain uses TRBV20-1 and TRBJ2-3; 8 nucleotides line up with TRBD1. V was pared by 2 bases and J by 0 bases, with 7 bases of the junction left unmatched. The CDR3 totals 16 residues. Germline V gene data show CDR1 as DFQATT and CDR2 as SNEGSKA (reference sequence). The CDR3 loop reads CSARPLRGPSTDTQYF. The CDR3 bases that were read are TGCAGTGCTAGACCCCTCAGGGGGCCTAGCACAGATACG.

There are many counts of this clone. The read terminates 3 residues before the CDR3 end, so the remaining end is supplied by the germline J gene. This chain joins TRBV19 and TRBJ1-2; the match to TRBD1 covers 7 bases. Germline CDR1 and CDR2: LNHDA and SQIVND (reference sequence). Trimming took 6 bases from V and 2 from J; bases not matched to a gene: 3. The CDR3 extends over 13 amino acids. The CDR3: CASSLQGNYGYTF. Partial CDR3 DNA: TGTGCCAGTAGCTTACAGGGGAACTATGGC. The entire variable domain, with the rest obtained from reference TRBV19 and TRBJ1-2, is as follows: DGGITQSPKYLFRKEGQNVTLSCEQNLNHDAMYWYRQDPGQGLRLIYYSQIVNDFQKGDIAEGYSVSREKKESFPLTVTSAQKNPTAFYLCASSLQGNYGYTFGSGTRLTVV.

This clone was observed at least ten times. The read ends 3 residues early relative to the CDR3; the germline J gene fills the gap. The chain has TRBV5-8 and TRBJ1-1; D remains ambiguous. Germline V gene lookup returns CDR1 SGHTS and CDR2 YDEGEE. The CDR3 extends over 11 amino acids. The CDR3 spells CASSLRRGAFF. CDR3 DNA (partial): TGTGCCAGCAGCTTGCGCAGAGGA.

This clone came up a few times. The sequenced fragment ends 3 residues before the CDR3 boundary, so the rest is inferred from the germline J gene. The V call is TRBV20-1, the J call TRBJ1-6; the match to TRBD1 covers 8 bases. Germline loops: CDR1 DFQATT, CDR2 SNEGSKA (reference sequence). There are 14 residues in the CDR3. J was trimmed by 9 bases and V by 2 bases; bases with no gene match: 6. The sequenced part of the CDR3 DNA is TGCAGTGCTAGATCCGGACAGGGCGTTTCACCC. Amino acids: CSARSGQGVSP. The full CDR3 protein reads CSARSGQGVSPLHF.

The table lists this clone with many counts. The read falls 3 residues short of the CDR3 end, and the missing part is taken from the germline J gene. The rearrangement joins TRBV2 to TRBJ1-2; 9 bases align to TRBD1. The J segment lost 4 bases and the V segment lost 5 bases, leaving 2 bases of the junction unmatched. Germline CDR1 SNHLY, CDR2 FYNNEI. CDR3 size: 13 residues. CDR3 region: CASSSGQGYGYTF. The sequenced CDR3 bases are TGTGCCAGCAGTTCGGGACAGGGCTATGGC. The full variable domain, completed using reference TRBV2 and TRBJ1-2, is EPEVTQTPSHQVTQMGQEVILRCVPISNHLYFYWYRQILGQKVEFLVSFYNNEISEKSEIFDDQFSVERPDGSNFTLKIRSTKLEDSAMYFCASSSGQGYGYTFGSGTRLTVV.

This clone was seen ten or more times. The covered CDR3 bases are TGTGCCAGCAGTTACTCGACTAACTACGAG. Translated: CASSYSTNYE. In full, the CDR3 is CASSYSTNYEQYF. The chain has TRBV6-2 or TRBV6-3 and TRBJ2-7; possible D gene TRBD2, 5 bases. The read terminates 3 residues before the CDR3 end, so the remaining end is supplied by the germline J gene. The germline V gene encodes CDR1 MNHEY and CDR2 SVGEGT. This CDR3 spans 13 amino acids. The V gene lost 0 bases and the J gene lost 3 bases, with 6 bases spanning the gap.

This clone was observed many times. The CDR3 end is not reached by the read, which stops 3 residues before it; the germline J gene fills it in. The chain uses TRBV18 and TRBJ1-4, with D possibly being TRBD1 (6 bases). Germline values: CDR1 KGHSH, CDR2 LQKENI. With 4 bases removed from V and 7 bases from J, the gap between germline ends came to 10 bases. There are 13 residues in the CDR3. CDR3 bases read: TGTGCCAGCTCACAATGGGGGCGTGAAAAA. Residues: CASSQWGREK. The CDR3 as a whole reads CASSQWGREKLFF.

This clone was counted ten times or more. The read ends 3 residues before the CDR3 terminus; that terminus is restored from the germline J gene. The chain is built from TRBV7-2 and TRBJ1-1; 8 bases match TRBD1. CDR3 length equals 13 residues. V lost 5 bases, J lost 6 bases, and 5 bases stayed unmatched. The V gene's germline CDR1 is SGHTA and CDR2 FQGNSA. CDR3: CASSLQGASEAFF. CDR3 DNA, as far as it was read: TGTGCCAGCAGCCTCCAGGGGGCTTCTGAA.

Regarding this clone: The sequenced fragment ends 3 residues before the CDR3 boundary, so the rest is inferred from the germline J gene. The V call is TRBV13, the J call TRBJ1-6; possibly TRBD1 for D (5 bases). The CDR3 extends over 15 amino acids. Germline values: CDR1 PRHDT, CDR2 FYEKMQ (reference sequence). Trimming stripped 0 bases from V and 6 bases from J, with 9 bases between. The sequenced part of the CDR3 DNA is TGTGCCAGCAGCTTAGGAGGGGTAGGTAATTCACCC. Translated: CASSLGGVGNSP. The whole CDR3 region reads CASSLGGVGNSPLHF.

This clone occurred many times. The read finishes 3 residues shy of the CDR3 end, and the germline J gene is used to complete it. The chain has TRBV7-9 and TRBJ2-3; no reliable D call. Between the trimmed V and J ends, which lost 8 bases and 2 bases, there was a span of 11 bases. Looked up from germline, CDR1 is SEHNR and CDR2 is FQNEAQ (reference sequence). The CDR3 sequence is 13 residues long. The CDR3 spells CASSAVATDTQYF. The DNA read from the CDR3 is TGTGCCAGCTCGGCGGTGGCCACAGATACG.

This clone was detected ten times or more. The DNA ends 3 residues before the CDR3 does, and the rest of the CDR3 is filled in from the germline J gene. The J gene is TRBJ2-3, the V gene TRBV6-4; 12 bases line up with TRBD2. Losses at the gene ends were 0 bases for V and 4 bases for J; bases not matched to a gene: 2. This CDR3 spans 16 amino acids. The germline V gene encodes CDR1 MRHNA and CDR2 SNTAGT. The sequenced part of the CDR3 DNA is TGTGCCAGCAGTGACTCTCTAGCGGGGGGGCCAGATACG. This codes for CASSDSLAGGPDT. The complete CDR3 reads CASSDSLAGGPDTQYF.

This clone came up many times. The read comes to an end 3 residues before the CDR3 does, leaving the germline J gene to fill in the end. V is TRBV7-6 and J is TRBJ2-5; 12 positions agree with TRBD2. CDR3 size: 16 residues. V lost 1 base, J lost 5 bases, and 5 bases stayed unmatched. Germline CDR1 and CDR2: SGHVS and FNYEAQ. CDR3 sequence: CASSLGTSGARETQYF. The covered CDR3 bases are TGTGCCAGCAGCTTAGGGACTAGCGGGGCCCGGGAGACC.

At least ten counts were recorded for this clone. Coverage ceases 3 residues before the CDR3 finishes, and the germline J gene fills in the end. The V call is TRBV7-2, the J call TRBJ2-5, with 8 positions matching TRBD1. This CDR3 region has 15 residues. Germline trimming cut 5 bases from V and 7 bases from J; bases unmatched to any gene: 12. CDR1 is SGHTA, CDR2 FQGNSA, per germline. The CDR3 loop is CASSLWTGSGGTQYF. The sequenced part of the CDR3 DNA is TGTGCCAGCAGCCTTTGGACAGGGTCCGGGGGGACC.

This clone was detected ten times or more. The CDR3 is cut off 3 residues early in the read; its end comes from the germline J gene. The V call is TRBV11-2, the J call TRBJ2-7; no definite D call. Germline V CDR1 and CDR2: SGHAT, FQNNGV. This CDR3 has 14 residues. V was shortened by 2 bases and J by 4 bases, with 12 bases between the two germline ends. This CDR3 reads CASSLILKPYEQYF. CDR3 DNA (partial): TGTGCCAGCAGCTTAATCCTGAAGCCGTACGAG.

This clone appeared many times. The sequenced fragment ends 3 residues before the CDR3 boundary, so the rest is inferred from the germline J gene. V usage is TRBV5-1 and J usage is TRBJ2-5; D ambiguous. The CDR3 is 13 residues long. Deletions cut 0 bases from V and 5 bases from J, with 8 bases between. Germline loops: CDR1 SGHRS, CDR2 YFSETQ. The part of the CDR3 DNA that was read is TGCGCCAGCAGCTTGGCCTTTATGGAGACC. Translated, it gives CASSLAFMET. The entire CDR3 sequence reads CASSLAFMETQYF.

The sample holds a few counts of this clone. The CDR3 end is not reached by the read, which stops 3 residues before it; the germline J gene fills it in. This sequence joins TRBV13 and TRBJ2-1; 8 bases fit TRBD2. With V trimmed by 6 bases and J by 5 bases, 9 bases remained unmatched. CDR3 size: 15 residues. Germline CDR1 PRHDT, CDR2 FYEKMQ (reference sequence). The CDR3 loop reads CASRRRGGLNNEQFF. Partial CDR3 DNA: TGTGCCAGCAGAAGACGGGGGGGCTTAAACAATGAG.

Remarks on this clone: The observed sequence ends 3 residues before the CDR3 terminus, with the missing tail filled in from the germline J gene. V gene TRBV7-9 combines with J gene TRBJ1-4; D is possibly TRBD1 (5 bases). Germline values: CDR1 SEHNR, CDR2 FQNEAQ (reference sequence). V was trimmed by 2 bases and J by 2 bases, leaving 9 bases between them. The CDR3 is 15 amino acids. The covered CDR3 bases are TGTGCCAGCAGCTTAAATACAGGCACTAATGAAAAA. Its translation is CASSLNTGTNEK. The CDR3 in its entirety is CASSLNTGTNEKLFF.

This clone has at least ten counts. The junction does not match germline at one end; this may be a read error. The read gets to within 3 residues of the CDR3 end, and the germline J gene fills in the rest. J is TRBJ2-5 and V is TRBV28; D unclear. The CDR3 is made up of 13 amino acids. Germline CDR1 MDHEN, CDR2 SYDVKM. This chain's CDR3 is CASSFRRQGTQYF. Incomplete CDR3 DNA: TGTGCCAGCAGTTTTCGCAGACAAGGGACC.

This clone came up a few times. The read falls 3 residues short of the CDR3 end, and the missing part is taken from the germline J gene. This chain links TRBV7-9 with TRBJ1-1; D unresolved. There are 12 residues in the CDR3. Trimming pared 6 bases from V and 3 bases from J, leaving 8 bases between. CDR1 is SEHNR, CDR2 FQNEAQ, per germline (reference sequence). The part of the CDR3 DNA that was read is TGTGCCAGCAGTTACGGGGACACTGAA. It yields the protein CASSYGDTE. The CDR3 in full is CASSYGDTEAFF.

In this sample, this clone turned up many times. The read stops 3 residues short of the end of the CDR3; the missing end is completed from the germline J gene. The chain combines TRBV20-1 with TRBJ2-6; D unclear. The V gene lost 3 bases and the J gene lost 0 bases, with 6 bases spanning the gap. Germline-derived CDR1 and CDR2 are DFQATT and SNEGSKA (reference sequence). The CDR3 totals 14 residues. The covered CDR3 bases are TGCAGTGCTAGTTCTCCCTCTGGGGCCAACGTC. This gives the protein CSASSPSGANV. The whole CDR3 protein is CSASSPSGANVLTF.

At least ten counts were recorded for this clone. The read falls 3 residues short of the CDR3 end, and the missing part is taken from the germline J gene. This chain joins TRBV18 and TRBJ2-3; 7 bases are shared with TRBD1. This CDR3 region has 15 residues. V shed 3 bases and J 0 bases; nucleotides not matched to a gene: 3. The germline CDR1 and CDR2 sequences are KGHSH and LQKENI. The covered CDR3 bases are TGTGCCAGCTCACCGAGGGACAGCAGCACAGATACG. This sequence encodes CASSPRDSSTDT. In full, the CDR3 is CASSPRDSSTDTQYF.

This clone was recorded at least ten times. The read finishes 3 residues shy of the CDR3 end, and the germline J gene is used to complete it. J is TRBJ1-1 and V is TRBV19, with unresolved D. With 6 bases removed from V and 1 base from J, the gap between germline ends came to 9 bases. The CDR3 contains 13 residues. CDR1 LNHDA and CDR2 SQIVND come from the germline V gene (reference sequence). Incomplete CDR3 DNA: TGTGCCAGTAGGAAAGCAGGGAACACTGAA. Translating it yields CASRKAGNTE. The CDR3 reads in full as CASRKAGNTEAFF.

This clone came up many times. The read is 3 residues too short to cover the CDR3 end, so that end is filled in from the germline J gene. This chain uses TRBV7-6 with TRBJ2-7, with 10 bases identical to TRBD2. J was trimmed by 3 bases and V by 1 base; bases with no gene match: 6. CDR1 and CDR2 from the germline V gene are SGHVS and FNYEAQ. This CDR3 region has 16 residues. CDR3 DNA (partial): TGTGCCAGCAGCTTAGGGACTAGCGGAGGGGTCTACGAG. Its protein is CASSLGTSGGVYE. The CDR3 in full is CASSLGTSGGVYEQYF.

This clone was counted many times. The sequenced fragment ends 3 residues before the CDR3 boundary, so the rest is inferred from the germline J gene. The gene calls are TRBV18 and TRBJ2-7; 8 bases agree with TRBD1. Per the germline V gene, CDR1 is KGHSH and CDR2 is LQKENI. Unmatched junction bases numbered 4, after V lost 0 bases and J lost 3 bases. This CDR3 has 15 residues. The sequenced CDR3 bases are TGTGCCAGCTCACCACCCCGGACAGGGAGCTACGAG. Its protein product is CASSPPRTGSYE. The full-length CDR3 reads as CASSPPRTGSYEQYF.

This clone was seen repeatedly, ten times or more. CDR3 bases read: TGTGCCAGCAGGCTGATGGGGGGGAACACTGAA. The encoded protein is CASRLMGGNTE. The full CDR3 sequence reads CASRLMGGNTEAFF. This chain links TRBV6-2 or TRBV6-3 with TRBJ1-1; perhaps TRBD1 as D (5 bases). The sequenced fragment ends 3 residues before the CDR3 boundary, so the rest is inferred from the germline J gene. V was clipped by 6 bases and J by 1 base, with 12 bases between them. From germline, CDR1 is MNHEY and CDR2 SVGEGT. This CDR3 contains 14 residues.

This clone was recorded at least ten times. With the read ending 3 residues before the CDR3 end, the germline J gene is used to fill in that end. This chain uses TRBV20-1 with TRBJ1-5, with a possible D match to TRBD1 (6 bases). The CDR3 is made up of 15 amino acids. The V and J ends lost 3 bases and 3 bases respectively, with 15 bases between them. Germline V gene lookup returns CDR1 DFQATT and CDR2 SNEGSKA (reference sequence). The CDR3 loop reads CSARGGQSFNQPQHF. CDR3 DNA, as far as it was read: TGCAGTGCTAGGGGGGGGCAGTCGTTCAATCAGCCC.